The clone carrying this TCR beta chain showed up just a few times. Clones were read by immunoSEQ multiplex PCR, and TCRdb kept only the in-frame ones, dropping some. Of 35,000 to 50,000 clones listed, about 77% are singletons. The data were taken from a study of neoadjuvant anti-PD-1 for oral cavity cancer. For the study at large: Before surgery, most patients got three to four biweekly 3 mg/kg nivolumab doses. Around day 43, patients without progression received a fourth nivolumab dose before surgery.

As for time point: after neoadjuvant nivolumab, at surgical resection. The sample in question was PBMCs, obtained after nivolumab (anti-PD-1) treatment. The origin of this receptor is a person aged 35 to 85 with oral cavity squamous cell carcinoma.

The CDR3 region is CSVIRSGELFF. The CDR3, as DNA: TGCAGCGTCATTCGGAGCGGGGAGCTGTTTTTT. The genes are TRBV29-1 and TRBJ2-2; no clear D gene. This CDR3 has 11 amino acids. Trimming took off 6 bases at V and 7 bases at J, with 9 bases between the two ends. From germline, CDR1 is SQVTM and CDR2 ANQGSEA.